The 24 T cell receptor beta chains below all came from one sample that was sequenced in a study of blood T cell repertoires in COVID-19. Method: immunoSEQ multiplex PCR; TCRdb's copy keeps in-frame clones and lacks some. The table records 450,000 or so clones, approximately 90% of them present only once. Source material: peripheral blood. These receptors came from a young man with COVID-19, enrolled during active disease.

The chain carries TRBV27 and TRBJ2-2; D possibly corresponds to TRBD2 (6 bases). This CDR3 is built from 16 residues. Germline values: CDR1 MNHEY, CDR2 SMNVEV (reference sequence). Trimming pared 2 bases from V and 2 bases from J, leaving 12 bases between. CDR3 nucleotides: TGTGCCAGCAGTTTAGAACTAGCCAAAAACACCGGGGAGCTGTTTTTT. This gives the protein CASSLELAKNTGELFF.

J is TRBJ2-5 and V is TRBV12-3 or TRBV12-4; the match to TRBD2 covers 7 bases. J was trimmed by 7 bases and V by 5 bases; bases with no gene match: 7. The CDR3 is 13 amino acids. The CDR3, as DNA: TGTGCCAGCAGTCCACTCTCTAGCGGGACCCAGTACTTC. Its translation: CASSPLSSGTQYF.

This clone was recorded only once. V gene TRBV6-5 combines with J gene TRBJ1-5; D is ambiguous. Germline loops: CDR1 MNHEY, CDR2 SVGAGI. The CDR3 runs 16 residues. V was shortened by 0 bases and J by 4 bases, with 13 bases between the two germline ends. The CDR3 coding sequence is TGTGCCAGCAGTTACTCGGGTGGGCTTCCTAATCAGCCCCAGCATTTT. Translation: CASSYSGGLPNQPQHF.

The CDR3 region is CASSSRLTDTQYF. The DNA for the CDR3 is TGTGCCAGCAGTTCCCGACTCACAGATACGCAGTATTTT. The chain couples TRBV27 to TRBJ2-3; D uncertain. There are 13 residues in the CDR3. CDR1 MNHEY and CDR2 SMNVEV come from the germline V gene (reference sequence). The V end lost 4 bases, the J end lost 2 bases, and 7 bases lay between the germline ends.

The chain combines TRBV27 with TRBJ1-1; 9 nucleotides line up with TRBD1. V trimming: 5 bases; J trimming: 6 bases; junction bases outside the gene matches: 7. The CDR3 contains 14 residues. CDR1 and CDR2 (germline): MNHEY, SMNVEV (reference sequence). The DNA of the CDR3 is TGTGCCAGCAGTCCTCGGGACAGGGTATCTGAAGCTTTCTTT. Translation: CASSPRDRVSEAFF.

V usage is TRBV9 and J usage is TRBJ1-1; the D gene is possibly TRBD1 (5 bases). The V gene's germline CDR1 is SGDLS and CDR2 YYNGEE. The ends were cut back, 1 base at V and 5 bases at J, with 9 bases in the middle. This CDR3 is built from 13 residues. The CDR3 here is CASSVQGGTEAFF. The CDR3 nucleotides read TGTGCCAGCAGCGTACAGGGAGGAACTGAAGCTTTCTTT.

This sequence joins TRBV3-1 (or the pseudogene TRBV3-2) and TRBJ2-5; D is unclear. The CDR3 sequence is 12 residues long. Trimming removed 8 bases at V and 3 bases at J, with 10 bases between. Germline V gene lookup returns CDR1 LGHDT and CDR2 YNNKEL (reference sequence). CDR3 sequence reads: CASDSAEETQYF. CDR3 DNA: TGTGCCAGCGATTCTGCGGAAGAGACCCAGTACTTC.

This chain connects TRBV10-2 to TRBJ2-7; TRBD1 matches at 9 bases. The CDR3 runs to 14 residues. From germline, CDR1 is WSHSY and CDR2 SAAADI. The V and J ends lost 8 bases and 2 bases, in that order; junction bases with no gene match: 7. CDR3 loop: CASRRTGATYEQYF. In nucleotides, the CDR3 is TGCGCCAGCCGTCGGACAGGGGCGACCTACGAGCAGTACTTC.

This clone showed up just once. V is TRBV7-3 and J is TRBJ2-1; 13 bases map to TRBD2. V trimming: 5 bases; J trimming: 8 bases; junction bases outside the gene matches: 9. The CDR3 loop spans 16 amino acids. CDR1 is SGHTA, CDR2 FQGTGA, per germline. CDR3 residues: CASSDPTSGRRDEQFF. CDR3 in DNA: TGTGCCAGCAGCGACCCGACTAGCGGGAGGAGGGATGAGCAGTTCTTC.

This sequence joins TRBV7-2 and TRBJ2-5; possible D gene TRBD2, 5 bases. This CDR3 is built from 15 residues. Per germline, CDR1 SGHTA and CDR2 FQGNSA. The V and J ends lost 1 base and 2 bases respectively, with 11 bases between them. CDR3 bases: TGTGCCAGCAGCTTAGGTTTCACGGGGCAAGAGACCCAGTACTTC. Amino acid sequence: CASSLGFTGQETQYF.

This chain joins TRBV25-1 and TRBJ1-2; a possible D gene is TRBD1 (6 bases). Per germline, CDR1 MGHDK and CDR2 SYGVNS. The ends were cut back, 3 bases at V and 14 bases at J, with 13 bases in the middle. CDR3 length: 11 amino acids. CDR3 DNA sequence: TGTGCCAGCAGTGACGGACAGTCGACGACCTTC. Translating gives CASSDGQSTTF.

The table lists this clone with a few counts. This chain joins TRBV24-1 and TRBJ1-5, with unresolved D. The CDR3 is 15 residues long. Germline-derived CDR1 and CDR2 are KGHDR and SFDVKD. The V gene lost 4 bases and the J gene lost 1 base, with 10 bases spanning the gap. Written as DNA, the CDR3 is TGTGCCACCAGTGACGGAGACTTCAGCAATCAGCCCCAGCATTTT. It yields the protein CATSDGDFSNQPQHF.

The chain recombines TRBV7-9 with TRBJ1-6; maybe TRBD1 (5 bases). Germline CDR1 is SEHNR and CDR2 is FQNEAQ (reference sequence). V was cut by 5 bases and J by 7 bases, with 15 bases left in between. CDR3 size: 15 residues. CDR3 region: CASSPAPTANSPLHF. DNA for the CDR3: TGTGCCAGCAGCCCTGCCCCGACAGCGAATTCACCCCTCCACTTT.

This chain links TRBV4-1 with TRBJ1-4; D possibly corresponds to TRBD1 (6 bases). The CDR3 sequence is 13 residues long. The V end was cut by 7 bases, the J end by 7 bases, with 13 bases between. Germline V CDR1 and CDR2: MGHRA, YSYEKL. The CDR3 DNA reads TGCGCCAGCAAACGGCAGGGGAGTGAAAAACTGTTTTTT. Residues: CASKRQGSEKLFF.

V gene TRBV15 combines with J gene TRBJ2-1, with TRBD2 matching 14 bases. The CDR3 is made up of 17 amino acids. Germline values: CDR1 LNHNV, CDR2 YYDKDF (reference sequence). The trim removed 0 bases at V and 7 bases at J, leaving 5 bases unmatched. This CDR3 reads CATSREAGTSGSNEQFF. In DNA form, the CDR3 reads TGTGCCACCAGCAGAGAGGCCGGGACTAGCGGGAGTAATGAGCAGTTCTTC.

The J gene is TRBJ2-3, the V gene TRBV7-2, with unresolved D. V lost 4 bases, J lost 13 bases, and 21 bases lay in between. The CDR3 runs to 14 residues. CDR1 is SGHTA and CDR2 is FQGNSA in the germline V gene. The CDR3 reads CASSSQAALTPEYF. CDR3 bases: TGTGCCAGCAGCTCGCAGGCAGCCTTGACGCCGGAGTATTTT.

J is TRBJ2-2 and V is TRBV11-1; 9 bases fit TRBD2. The V gene's germline CDR1 is SGHAT and CDR2 FQDESV (reference sequence). Unmatched junction bases numbered 6, after V lost 2 bases and J lost 11 bases. CDR3 size: 14 residues. The CDR3 DNA reads TGTGCCAGCAGCTTACTGGCGGGGGGGTTTGAGCTGTTTTTT. Translation: CASSLLAGGFELFF.

The genes are TRBV7-8 and TRBJ1-6, with D perhaps matching TRBD1 (5 bases). This CDR3 comprises 15 residues. The V gene lost 1 base and the J gene lost 7 bases, with 11 bases spanning the gap. The germline V gene has CDR1 SGHVS and CDR2 FQNEAQ. This CDR3 is CASSLVLGVNSPLHF. The CDR3 region has the DNA TGTGCCAGCAGCTTAGTTTTAGGGGTCAATTCACCCCTCCACTTT. Filled out from reference TRBV7-8 and TRBJ1-6, the complete variable domain reads GAGVSQSPRYKVAKRGQDVALRCDPISGHVSLFWYQQALGQGPEFLTYFQNEAQLDKSGLPSDRFFAERPEGSVSTLKIQRTQQEDSAVYLCASSLVLGVNSPLHFGNGTRLTVT.

The chain carries TRBV18 and TRBJ2-5, with a tentative D call TRBD2 (6 bases). Trimming shortened V by 2 bases and J by 5 bases, and 18 bases separated the two germline ends. The CDR3 extends over 16 amino acids. Germline CDR1 and CDR2: KGHSH and LQKENI. The CDR3 nucleotides read TGTGCCAGCTCACCAGGTTTCGGGGGATATCGGGAGACCCAGTACTTC. It yields the protein CASSPGFGGYRETQYF.

This chain uses TRBV4-1 with TRBJ1-4; a weak D match, TRBD1 (6 bases). The CDR3 sequence is 16 residues long. The germline CDR1 and CDR2 sequences are MGHRA and YSYEKL. The V gene lost 2 bases and the J gene lost 3 bases, with 13 bases spanning the gap. The CDR3 DNA follows: TGCGCCAGCAGCCAAAACGACAGGACTTCTAATGAAAAACTGTTTTTT. This encodes CASSQNDRTSNEKLFF.

V gene TRBV11-2 combines with J gene TRBJ1-1, with a weak D call TRBD1 (6 bases). Trimming stripped 5 bases from V and 5 bases from J, with 12 bases between. Germline loops: CDR1 SGHAT, CDR2 FQNNGV. The CDR3 has 13 residues. The CDR3 protein is CASSQPQGTEAFF. The CDR3 bases are TGTGCCAGCAGCCAACCCCAGGGGACTGAAGCTTTCTTT. Filled out from reference TRBV11-2 and TRBJ1-1, the complete variable domain reads EAGVAQSPRYKIIEKRQSVAFWCNPISGHATLYWYQQILGQGPKLLIQFQNNGVVDDSQLPKDRFSAERLKGVDSTLKIQPAKLEDSAVYLCASSQPQGTEAFFGQGTRLTVV.

J is TRBJ1-6 and V is TRBV18; D gene ambiguous. The germline V gene encodes CDR1 KGHSH and CDR2 LQKENI. The CDR3 sequence is 15 residues long. The V and J ends lost 4 bases and 2 bases respectively, with 9 bases between them. Written as DNA, the CDR3 is TGTGCCAGCTCACAAAACTCTGCCTATAATTCACCCCTCCACTTT. Translation: CASSQNSAYNSPLHF.

J is TRBJ1-1 and V is TRBV25-1; a weak D match, TRBD1 (5 bases). The CDR3 totals 15 residues. CDR1 is MGHDK and CDR2 is SYGVNS in the germline V gene. Deletions cut 1 base from V and 4 bases from J, with 13 bases between. CDR3 in DNA: TGTGCCAGCAGTGAATCGGTGGGGCAAGGCACTGAAGCTTTCTTT. Encoded protein: CASSESVGQGTEAFF. The variable domain in full, completed from reference TRBV25-1 and TRBJ1-1, reads EADIYQTPRYLVIGTGKKITLECSQTMGHDKMYWYQQDPGMELHLIHYSYGVNSTEKGDLSSESTVSRIRTEHFPLTLESARPSHTSQYLCASSESVGQGTEAFFGQGTRLTVV.

The chain employs TRBV6-6 and TRBJ2-1; no reliable D call. Trimming removed 6 bases at V and 6 bases at J, with 9 bases between. This CDR3 is built from 12 residues. From germline, CDR1 is MNHNY and CDR2 SVGAGI (reference sequence). The DNA for the CDR3 is TGTGCCAGCAGCCTCCTAGGCAATGAGCAGTTCTTC. Its translation: CASSLLGNEQFF.